Listed below are T cell receptor beta chains from one sample, sequenced in a study of Ad26.COV2.S vaccination and SARS-CoV-2 variants. Measured with immunoSEQ multiplex PCR; TCRdb has only the in-frame clones, and not every one. The data show roughly 700,000 clones, roughly nine tenths seen once. Specimen: peripheral blood, collected in a trial of Ad26.COV2.S vaccine versus placebo. The receptors shown here come from a person aged 18-65 years who received the Ad26.COV2.S COVID-19 vaccine or a placebo. Each CDR3 is given with its conserved first and last residue. The D gene is left open where the match is weak.

TRBJ2-2	TRBD1	TRBV7-3	CASSLTDRMGTGELFF
TRBJ2-1	-	TRBV5-4	CASSFYSLVNEQFF
TRBJ2-5	-	TRBV5-1	CASSFEGSETQYF
TRBJ2-7	-	TRBV5-1	CASSFRDRSSYEQYF
TRBJ1-6	TRBD1	TRBV25-1	CASSATGDSLYNSPLHF
TRBJ1-1	-	TRBV30	CAWKIYGVRNTEAFF
TRBJ2-4	TRBD2	TRBV4-2	CASSQDPGLAGGRMNIQYF
TRBJ1-5	-	TRBV19	CASSIPLYSNQPQHF
TRBJ2-7	TRBD2	TRBV11-1	CASSPPMAGGLYEQYF
TRBJ2-2	TRBD2	TRBV11-2	CASSLLAGGFNTGELFF
TRBJ2-3	-	TRBV19	CASSIDGSSTDTQYF
TRBJ2-5	TRBD1	TRBV15	CATSTGQGGQETQYF
TRBJ2-5	TRBD2	TRBV27	CASSLSTSGSHETQYF
TRBJ2-7	-	TRBV5-1	CASSLAPGDNYEQYF
TRBJ1-4	-	TRBV5-6	CASSFWGINEKLFF
TRBJ2-1	TRBD2	TRBV27	CASSPVFLAGNYNEQFF
TRBJ2-2	-	TRBV3-1/TRBV3-2	CASSRRGGELFF
TRBJ1-2	-	TRBV29-1	CSVDPPTGFGYTF
TRBJ1-1	TRBD1	TRBV2	CASSVFRDSTEAFF
TRBJ2-1	TRBD1	TRBV11-3	CASSDRGSYNEQFF
TRBJ2-7	TRBD2	TRBV6-5	CASSYRLAGTYEQYF
TRBJ1-2	-	TRBV30	CAWVAGADFGGYTF
TRBJ2-7	TRBD1	TRBV10-1	CASSDPGQGQYF
TRBJ1-1	-	TRBV27	CASSLGRNTEAFF
TRBJ1-5	-	TRBV27	CASSFSNQPQHF
TRBJ2-2	-	TRBV5-1	CASSSAGTGELFF
TRBJ2-7	TRBD2	TRBV29-1	CSVSPSGSVFEQYF
TRBJ2-1	TRBD2	TRBV29-1	CSVVAGISGRVNEQFF
TRBJ1-5	TRBD1	TRBV30	CAWSVTGGPSNQPQHF
TRBJ2-1	-	TRBV9	CASSVETNEQFF
TRBJ2-5	-	TRBV6-6	CASSARGEETQYF
TRBJ2-7	-	TRBV6-5	CASSYSISYEQYF
TRBJ1-3	-	TRBV19	CASRPRIPGTEPGNTIYF
TRBJ1-2	TRBD1	TRBV5-4	CASSPGTGNPNYGYTF
TRBJ2-5	TRBD1	TRBV9	CASSDRATGAQETQYF
TRBJ2-7	TRBD1	TRBV5-1	CASSRTGEKYEQYF
TRBJ1-6	-	TRBV11-2	CASSAGSSYNSPLHF
TRBJ2-1	TRBD1	TRBV18	CASSLYRDRTYNEQFF
TRBJ2-3	TRBD1	TRBV25-1	CASSEFGTGRDTQYF
TRBJ1-1	-	TRBV29-1	CSVGQGYPEAFF
TRBJ2-2	-	TRBV28	CASSFAATANTGELFF
TRBJ2-7	-	TRBV7-9	CASSPGPSWGEQYF
TRBJ2-7	TRBD2	TRBV5-1	CASSFGDSGYEQYF
TRBJ2-7	TRBD2	TRBV13	CASSPPEEREGRDEQYF
TRBJ2-7	-	TRBV30	CAWTGQNLRYEQYF
TRBJ2-7	-	TRBV23-1	CASSQSSYREQYF
TRBJ1-1	-	TRBV4-2	CASSQDPGADTEAFF
TRBJ2-2	-	TRBV2	CASTFKGEAGELFF
TRBJ2-5	-	TRBV3-1/TRBV3-2	CASSPSGETQYF
TRBJ2-7	TRBD1	TRBV10-2	CASSNDRGPFEQYF
TRBJ1-2	TRBD1	TRBV2	CASSDLFTGGANYGYTF